The clone carrying this T cell receptor beta chain was counted only a few times. Antigen unknown. Each cDNA held unique molecular identifiers, and template switching gave it a universal primer site. MiXCR, run by TCRdb on the 5' RACE reads, gives a single entry per CDR3 protein. The sample includes 350,000 to 600,000 distinct CDR3 sequences, more than 13% of them seen just once. Germline CDR1 DFQATT, CDR2 SNEGSKA (reference sequence). The CDR3 sequence is 14 residues long. The V and J ends lost 5 bases and 3 bases respectively, with 17 bases between them. The data belong to a study of identical twins. Study-wide findings and caveats: Because invariant MAIT and iNKT cells could be present, zero-insertion analyses could be partly confounded. Models, which agreed with sharing between unrelated individuals, nonetheless underestimated the out-of-frame TCR alpha sharing seen in monozygotic twins.

The same data also went into a second study, on yellow fever vaccine responses in identical twins. This second study says: It has been reported that, in twins, the vaccine T cell response seemed partly convergent and partly personalized.

The sequence derives from a woman aged 18-29 years in good health. Sequenced material: CD4+ T cells sorted from blood. The chain employs TRBV20-1 and TRBJ2-7; D tentatively fits TRBD1 or TRBD2 (6 bases each). The CDR3 reads CSAEAGGSFYEQYF. Here the CDR3 DNA reads TGCAGTGCTGAAGCCGGGGGCAGTTTCTACGAGCAGTACTTC.